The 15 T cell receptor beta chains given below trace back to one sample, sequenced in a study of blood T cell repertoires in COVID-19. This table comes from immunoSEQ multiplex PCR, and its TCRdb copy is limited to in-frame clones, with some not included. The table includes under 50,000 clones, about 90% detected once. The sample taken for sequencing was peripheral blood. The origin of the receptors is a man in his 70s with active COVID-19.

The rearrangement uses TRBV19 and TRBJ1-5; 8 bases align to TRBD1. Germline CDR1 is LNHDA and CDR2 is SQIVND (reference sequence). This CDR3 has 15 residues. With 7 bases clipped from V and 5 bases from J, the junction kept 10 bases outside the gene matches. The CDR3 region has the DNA TGTGCCAGTAACTCCGGGACAGGCTACTATCAGCCCCAGCATTTT. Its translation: CASNSGTGYYQPQHF.

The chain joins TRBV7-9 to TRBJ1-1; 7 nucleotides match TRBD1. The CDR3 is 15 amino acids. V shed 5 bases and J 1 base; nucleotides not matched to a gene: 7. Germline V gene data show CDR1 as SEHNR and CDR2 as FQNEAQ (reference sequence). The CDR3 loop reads CASSARGTANTEAFF. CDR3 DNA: TGTGCCAGCAGCGCCAGAGGGACAGCGAACACTGAAGCTTTCTTT.

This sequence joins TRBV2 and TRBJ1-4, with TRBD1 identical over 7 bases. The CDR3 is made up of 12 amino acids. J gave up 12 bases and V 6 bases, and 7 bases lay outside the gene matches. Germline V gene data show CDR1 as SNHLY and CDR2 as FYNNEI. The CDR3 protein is CASSAQGPELFF. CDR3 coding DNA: TGTGCCAGCAGCGCACAGGGGCCGGAACTGTTTTTT.

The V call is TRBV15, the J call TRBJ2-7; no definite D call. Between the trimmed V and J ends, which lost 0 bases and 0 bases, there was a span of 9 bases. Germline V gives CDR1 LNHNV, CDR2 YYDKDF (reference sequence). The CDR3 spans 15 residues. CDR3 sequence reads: CATSRDSMSSYEQYF. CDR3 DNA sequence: TGTGCCACCAGCAGAGATTCGATGAGCTCCTACGAGCAGTACTTC.

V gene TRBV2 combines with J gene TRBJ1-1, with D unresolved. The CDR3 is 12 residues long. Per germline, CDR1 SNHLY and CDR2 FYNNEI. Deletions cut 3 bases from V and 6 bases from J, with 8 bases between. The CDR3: CASSDRQSEAFF. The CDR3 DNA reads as TGTGCCAGCAGTGACCGACAATCTGAAGCTTTCTTT.

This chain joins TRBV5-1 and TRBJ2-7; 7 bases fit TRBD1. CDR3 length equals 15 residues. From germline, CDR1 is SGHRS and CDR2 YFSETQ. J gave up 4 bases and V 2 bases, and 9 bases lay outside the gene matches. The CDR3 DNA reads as TGCGCCAGCAGCTTCCTTGGACAGGAAGAATACGAGCAGTACTTC. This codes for CASSFLGQEEYEQYF.

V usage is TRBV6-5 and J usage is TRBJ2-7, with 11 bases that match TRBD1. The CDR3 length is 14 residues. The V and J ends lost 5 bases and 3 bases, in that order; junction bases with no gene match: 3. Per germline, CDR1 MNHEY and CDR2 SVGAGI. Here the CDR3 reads CASSKGQGDYEQYF. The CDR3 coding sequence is TGTGCCAGCAGTAAGGGACAGGGGGACTACGAGCAGTACTTC.

The CDR3, as DNA: TGCGCCAGTAAGAGACAGGACTCTGGAAACACCATATATTTT. It translates to CASKRQDSGNTIYF. V usage is TRBV5-1 and J usage is TRBJ1-3; a possible D gene is TRBD1 (6 bases). The V end was cut by 8 bases, the J end by 0 bases, with 12 bases between. CDR3 size: 14 residues. Germline values: CDR1 SGHRS, CDR2 YFSETQ.

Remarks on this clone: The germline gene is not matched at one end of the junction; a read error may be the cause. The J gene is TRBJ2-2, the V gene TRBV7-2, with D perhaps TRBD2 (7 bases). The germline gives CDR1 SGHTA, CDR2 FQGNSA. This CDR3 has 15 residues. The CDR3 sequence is CASTLRRGQGGELFF. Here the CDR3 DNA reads TGTGCCAGCACCTTAAGGCGGGGGCAGGGCGGGGAGCTGTTTTTT.

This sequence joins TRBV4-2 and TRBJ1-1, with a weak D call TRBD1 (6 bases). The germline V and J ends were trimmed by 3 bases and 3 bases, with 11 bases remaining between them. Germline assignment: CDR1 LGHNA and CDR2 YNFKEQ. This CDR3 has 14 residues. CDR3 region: CASSQLTGYTEAFF. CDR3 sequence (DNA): TGTGCCAGCAGCCAGTTAACAGGGTACACTGAAGCTTTCTTT.

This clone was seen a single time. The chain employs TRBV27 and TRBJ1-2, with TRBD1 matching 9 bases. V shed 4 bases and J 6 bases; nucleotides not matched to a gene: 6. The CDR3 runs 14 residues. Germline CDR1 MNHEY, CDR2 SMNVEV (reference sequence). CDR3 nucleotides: TGTGCCAGCAGTTCTACCGGGACAGGGAATGGCTACACCTTC. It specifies CASSSTGTGNGYTF.

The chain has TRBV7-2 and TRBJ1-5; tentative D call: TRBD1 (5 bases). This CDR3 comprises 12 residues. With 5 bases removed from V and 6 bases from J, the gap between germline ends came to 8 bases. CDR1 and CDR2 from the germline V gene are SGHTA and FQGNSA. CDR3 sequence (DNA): TGTGCCAGCAGCGGGGGAGGTCAGCCCCAGCATTTT. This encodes CASSGGGQPQHF.

CDR3 bases: TGTGCCAGCAGCTTAGCGCCTGGACTCCTCGCGCAATACGAGCAGTACTTC. This sequence encodes CASSLAPGLLAQYEQYF. The V gene is TRBV7-2, the J gene TRBJ2-7, with D possibly matching TRBD2 (5 bases). This CDR3 contains 17 residues. The germline V gene has CDR1 SGHTA and CDR2 FQGNSA. Trimming cost V 0 bases and J 4 bases, with 19 bases left between them.

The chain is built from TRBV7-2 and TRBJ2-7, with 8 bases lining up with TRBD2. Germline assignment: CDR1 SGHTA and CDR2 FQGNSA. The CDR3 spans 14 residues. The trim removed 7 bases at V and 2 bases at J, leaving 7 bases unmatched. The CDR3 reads CASTFSGGTYEQYF. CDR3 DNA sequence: TGTGCCAGCACCTTCAGCGGGGGAACCTACGAGCAGTACTTC.

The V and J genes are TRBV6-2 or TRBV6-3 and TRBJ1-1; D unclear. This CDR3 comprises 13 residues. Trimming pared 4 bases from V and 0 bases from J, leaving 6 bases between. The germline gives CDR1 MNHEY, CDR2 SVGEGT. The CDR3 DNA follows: TGTGCCAGCAGTTTTGCGGTGAACACTGAAGCTTTCTTT. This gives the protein CASSFAVNTEAFF.